The entry that follows covers one T cell receptor (beta chain) sequence. The sample belongs to a study of blood T cell repertoires in COVID-19. Turning to the study itself: The samples span acute and convalescent COVID-19 from the United States, Italy and Spain.

Original processing notes: Nucleated cell counts were estimated from reference gene primer amplification. The table came from immunoSEQ multiplex PCR; TCRdb's copy has only in-frame clones and leaves some out. V, J and clone size reflect that table, while D and trimming were determined from the DNA. The table records 170,000 or so clones, approximately 87% of them present only once. V dropped 5 bases and J dropped 8; count of bases not matched to a gene: 11. The CDR3 is 16 amino acids. CDR1 is SGHAT, CDR2 FQNNGV, per germline. The chain carries TRBV11-2 and TRBJ1-6; 8 bases align to TRBD1. This clonotype originated in a woman between 50 and 59 years old who had recovered from COVID-19. Sequenced material: PBMCs or T cells enriched from blood (not recorded which). The CDR3 DNA follows: TGTGCCAGCAGCCTCACCCTCAGGGGGCTTGATTCACCCCTCCACTTT. This codes for CASSLTLRGLDSPLHF.